This TCR beta chain appears in the sequencing data of a study of cytomegalovirus exposure and HLA in healthy donors. As concerns this clone: What it recognizes is unknown.

J gave up 5 bases and V 3 bases, and 7 bases lay outside the gene matches. CDR1 and CDR2 from the germline V gene are SQVTM and ANQGSEA. CDR3 length equals 13 residues. Findings and limits, study-wide: Relative to equally common others, HLA-associated TCR beta chains showed greater clonal expansion in a later analysis.

Both 60 Vbeta primers and 13 Jbeta primers went into the PCR. Some clones are missing from TCRdb's copy, which holds only in-frame ones; the method was immunoSEQ multiplex PCR. The sample includes 90,000 to 120,000 clones, more than 65% of them seen just once. This TCR derives from a man aged 30 to 39 in good health and CMV-seronegative. Source material: PBMCs. The chain combines TRBV29-1 with TRBJ2-7; 7 bases map to TRBD2. CDR3 bases: TGCAGCGTTGAGGGCGGGAGCGCGGACGAGCAGTACTTC. Encoded protein: CSVEGGSADEQYF.